The 27 T cell receptor beta chains presented below share a single source sample, sequenced in a study of blood T cell repertoires in COVID-19. The method was immunoSEQ multiplex PCR; TCRdb's version includes in-frame clones alone and lacks a portion of them. This table has approximately 250,000 clones, approximately 79% appearing once. Sequencing was performed on PBMCs or T cells enriched from blood (not recorded which). These receptor sequences come from a man aged 30-40 years with acute COVID-19.

The chain employs TRBV6-5 and TRBJ1-1, with no clear D. Germline-derived CDR1 and CDR2 are MNHEY and SVGAGI. The CDR3 totals 13 residues. The V end lost 7 bases, the J end lost 5 bases, and 14 bases lay between the germline ends. The CDR3 loop reads CASTLGRKTEAFF. DNA of the CDR3: TGTGCCAGCACTTTGGGCAGGAAGACTGAAGCTTTCTTT.

The chain recombines TRBV28 with TRBJ1-5; the D gene is possibly TRBD1 (6 bases). Deletions cut 3 bases from V and 6 bases from J, with 15 bases between. CDR3 length: 15 residues. Per the germline V gene, CDR1 is MDHEN and CDR2 is SYDVKM. CDR3 loop: CASSFPGGGAQPQHF. CDR3 in DNA: TGTGCCAGCAGTTTTCCCGGAGGGGGGGCTCAGCCCCAGCATTTT.

V is TRBV9 and J is TRBJ2-7; no clear D gene. CDR1 and CDR2 from the germline V gene are SGDLS and YYNGEE. This CDR3 region has 14 residues. With 0 bases removed from V and 0 bases from J, the gap between germline ends came to 7 bases. CDR3 bases: TGTGCCAGCAGCGTAGATCAGGACTCCTACGAGCAGTACGTC. Translating it yields CASSVDQDSYEQYV.

V gene TRBV5-4 combines with J gene TRBJ2-5, with a possible D match to TRBD2 (6 bases). This CDR3 has 15 amino acids. CDR1 SGHNT and CDR2 YYREEE come from the germline V gene (reference sequence). V shed 4 bases and J shed 2 bases, with 15 bases lying between them. The CDR3 loop is CASSAFAGIQETQYF. CDR3 sequence (DNA): TGTGCCAGCAGCGCATTCGCGGGGATACAAGAGACCCAGTACTTC.

The chain couples TRBV5-6 to TRBJ1-4; 11 bases match TRBD1. Germline CDR1 and CDR2: SGHDT and YYEEEE. With V trimmed by 4 bases and J by 13 bases, 3 bases remained unmatched. The CDR3 is made up of 12 amino acids. CDR3 DNA sequence: TGTGCCAGCAGCGCTGGACAGGGGGCACTGTTTTTT. It translates to CASSAGQGALFF. Looking up the rest from reference TRBV5-6 and TRBJ1-4 gives the full variable domain: DAGVTQSPTHLIKTRGQQVTLRCSPKSGHDTVSWYQQALGQGPQFIFQYYEEEERQRGNFPDRFSGHQFPNYSSELNVNALLLGDSALYLCASSAGQGALFFGSGTQLSVL.

The rearrangement joins TRBV5-6 to TRBJ1-6, with 9 bases that match TRBD1. The CDR3 is 15 amino acids. With 2 bases clipped from V and 7 bases from J, the junction kept 4 bases outside the gene matches. The germline gives CDR1 SGHDT, CDR2 YYEEEE. The CDR3 protein is CASSFGTGRNSPLHF. The CDR3 DNA follows: TGTGCCAGCAGCTTCGGGACAGGGAGGAATTCACCCCTCCACTTT.

J is TRBJ2-2 and V is TRBV27; D not certain. Per germline, CDR1 MNHEY and CDR2 SMNVEV (reference sequence). There are 15 residues in the CDR3. Trimming shortened V by 3 bases and J by 0 bases, and 8 bases separated the two germline ends. The CDR3 region is CASSLQPTNTGELFF. The DNA of the CDR3 is TGTGCCAGCAGTTTGCAACCTACGAACACCGGGGAGCTGTTTTTT.

V and J are TRBV9 and TRBJ1-2; tentatively, D is TRBD1 (6 bases). The germline CDR1 and CDR2 sequences are SGDLS and YYNGEE. Trimming stripped 2 bases from V and 3 bases from J, with 14 bases between. The CDR3 totals 15 residues. The CDR3 is CASSVTGFSDYGYTF. The CDR3, as DNA: TGTGCCAGCAGCGTCACAGGGTTCTCGGACTATGGCTACACCTTC.

This clone was recorded a few times. This chain's CDR3 is CASSQHQGPTGGYTF. As DNA, the CDR3 is TGTGCCAGCAGCCAGCATCAGGGCCCAACTGGTGGCTACACCTTC. This chain links TRBV7-2 with TRBJ1-2, with D maybe TRBD1 (5 bases). The V end lost 5 bases, the J end lost 7 bases, and 20 bases lay between the germline ends. CDR3 length: 15 amino acids. Germline V gene lookup returns CDR1 SGHTA and CDR2 FQGNSA.

The chain recombines TRBV19 with TRBJ2-1; 9 bases align to TRBD1. The CDR3 runs 17 residues. Germline V gene lookup returns CDR1 LNHDA and CDR2 SQIVND (reference sequence). J was trimmed by 6 bases and V by 5 bases; bases with no gene match: 14. This CDR3 is CASSFIVTGGKGNEQFF. The CDR3 bases are TGTGCCAGTAGTTTTATAGTCACAGGGGGCAAGGGCAATGAGCAGTTCTTC.

The chain carries TRBV28 and TRBJ2-3; TRBD2 aligns across 7 bases. V trimming: 6 bases; J trimming: 7 bases; junction bases outside the gene matches: 16. Germline V lookup: CDR1 MDHEN, CDR2 SYDVKM. This CDR3 has 16 amino acids. Here the CDR3 DNA reads TGTGCCAGCAGCACGAGACTAGCCGGGGATGGGAATACGCAGTATTTT. Amino acids: CASSTRLAGDGNTQYF.

This clone appeared once. This chain joins TRBV11-2 and TRBJ2-3; 11 bases agree with TRBD2. From germline, CDR1 is SGHAT and CDR2 FQNNGV. CDR3 length equals 18 residues. With 1 base clipped from V and 3 bases from J, the junction kept 9 bases outside the gene matches. CDR3 loop: CASSLVSGGDGSTDTQYF. DNA of the CDR3: TGTGCCAGCAGCTTAGTTAGCGGGGGGGACGGAAGTACAGATACGCAGTATTTT.

This clone was recorded a few times. CDR3 region: CATRAGLGLAGDYSDEQFF. CDR3 DNA sequence: TGTGCCACCAGGGCGGGCCTTGGGCTAGCGGGAGACTATAGTGATGAGCAGTTCTTC. The V and J genes are TRBV24-1 and TRBJ2-1; TRBD2 matches at 10 bases. The CDR3 is 19 residues long. The germline V gene has CDR1 KGHDR and CDR2 SFDVKD. The J segment lost 8 bases and the V segment lost 7 bases, leaving 22 bases of the junction unmatched.

The chain employs TRBV27 and TRBJ1-2; a weak D match, TRBD1 (5 bases). V lost 3 bases, J lost 4 bases, and 12 bases lay in between. The CDR3 spans 14 residues. The germline V gene encodes CDR1 MNHEY and CDR2 SMNVEV (reference sequence). The CDR3 here is CASSLRERGYGYTF. CDR3 nucleotides: TGTGCCAGCAGTTTGCGGGAGAGGGGCTATGGCTACACCTTC.

V usage is TRBV6-5 and J usage is TRBJ1-5; D unclear. Trimming pared 2 bases from V and 2 bases from J, leaving 4 bases between. This CDR3 is 13 amino acids long. Germline V CDR1 and CDR2: MNHEY, SVGAGI. CDR3 DNA: TGTGCCAGCAGTTACCGCGGCAATCAGCCCCAGCATTTT. It specifies CASSYRGNQPQHF.

The chain combines TRBV18 with TRBJ1-3; possibly TRBD1 for D (6 bases). Germline V gene sequence: CDR1 KGHSH, CDR2 LQKENI. CDR3 length equals 16 residues. The ends were cut back, 2 bases at V and 4 bases at J, with 15 bases in the middle. CDR3 region: CASSPFSQGDGNTIYF. CDR3 coding DNA: TGTGCCAGCTCACCATTCTCACAGGGAGACGGAAACACCATATATTTT.

This clone was seen once. The DNA of the CDR3 is TGTGCCAGCAGCACGACAGGGAGCTATGGCTACACCTTC. This sequence encodes CASSTTGSYGYTF. The rearrangement uses TRBV7-2 and TRBJ1-2, with 7 bases lining up with TRBD1. This CDR3 is built from 13 residues. Germline CDR1 is SGHTA and CDR2 is FQGNSA. V trimming: 5 bases; J trimming: 4 bases; junction bases outside the gene matches: 4.

This chain connects TRBV3-1 (or the pseudogene TRBV3-2) to TRBJ1-5; D gene uncertain. CDR3 length: 13 residues. The V end was cut by 0 bases, the J end by 9 bases, with 9 bases between. CDR1 is LGHDT, CDR2 YNNKEL, per germline (reference sequence). The CDR3 sequence: CASSQDFRVPQHF. DNA of the CDR3: TGTGCCAGCAGCCAAGATTTTCGGGTGCCCCAGCATTTT.

The chain combines TRBV6-5 with TRBJ1-3; 8 bases are shared with TRBD1. J lost 2 bases, V lost 10 bases, and 4 bases had no gene match. Germline CDR1 reads MNHEY; CDR2 reads SVGAGI. CDR3 length: 13 amino acids. Here the CDR3 DNA reads TGTGCCACCAAGGACAGGGCTGGAAACACCATATATTTT. Its translation: CATKDRAGNTIYF.

This clone turned up a few times. The CDR3 nucleotides read TGCGCCAGCAGCTTGGGTACCAGTCAGCCCCAGCATTTT. This translates into CASSLGTSQPQHF. The V and J genes are TRBV5-1 and TRBJ1-5; D unclear. In germline, CDR1 is SGHRS, CDR2 YFSETQ. CDR3 length: 13 residues. The V gene lost 0 bases and the J gene lost 6 bases, with 7 bases spanning the gap.

The J gene is TRBJ1-1, the V gene TRBV14; possibly TRBD1 for D (6 bases). CDR1 SGHDN and CDR2 FVKESK come from the germline V gene. Deletions cut 3 bases from V and 1 base from J, with 18 bases between. This CDR3 has 17 amino acids. This CDR3 reads CASSQTLGGAANTEAFF. CDR3 bases: TGTGCCAGCAGCCAGACCTTAGGGGGGGCAGCGAACACTGAAGCTTTCTTT.

Remarks on this clone: One junction end does not reproduce the germline sequence, and a read error may be involved. This sequence joins TRBV5-1 and TRBJ1-2; D is undetermined. CDR3 size: 15 residues. Germline V gives CDR1 SGHRS, CDR2 YFSETQ. CDR3 nucleotides: TGTGCCAGCAGCTTGGTCCCTGCGGGAACCCATGGCTACACCTTC. Its translation is CASSLVPAGTHGYTF.

The chain carries TRBV6-5 and TRBJ2-7; the match to TRBD2 covers 11 bases. V gave up 4 bases and J gave up 4 bases; unmatched junction bases: 6. This CDR3 contains 15 residues. CDR1 MNHEY and CDR2 SVGAGI come from the germline V gene. The CDR3 DNA sequence: TGTGCCAGCAGTTCCAGACTAGCGGGACGGTACGAGCAGTACGTC. Translation gives CASSSRLAGRYEQYV.

V is TRBV2 and J is TRBJ1-5; D gene unclear. Trimming stripped 6 bases from V and 7 bases from J, with 13 bases between. CDR3 length equals 13 residues. Per germline, CDR1 SNHLY and CDR2 FYNNEI. The CDR3, as DNA: TGTGCCAGCAGGATCGATCCGGTGCAGCCCCAGCATTTT. Translated, it gives CASRIDPVQPQHF. The full variable domain, its missing parts supplied by reference TRBV2 and TRBJ1-5, is EPEVTQTPSHQVTQMGQEVILRCVPISNHLYFYWYRQILGQKVEFLVSFYNNEISEKSEIFDDQFSVERPDGSNFTLKIRSTKLEDSAMYFCASRIDPVQPQHFGDGTRLSIL.

This sequence joins TRBV11-3 and TRBJ1-5; the match to TRBD1 covers 8 bases. This CDR3 region has 14 residues. The J segment lost 2 bases and the V segment lost 5 bases, leaving 2 bases of the junction unmatched. The germline V gene encodes CDR1 SGHNT and CDR2 YENEEA. CDR3 amino acids: CASSGQGGNQPQHF. The CDR3 nucleotides are TGTGCCAGCAGCGGACAGGGAGGCAATCAGCCCCAGCATTTT.

The J gene is TRBJ1-1, the V gene TRBV29-1, with D maybe TRBD1 (5 bases). Germline CDR1 is SQVTM and CDR2 is ANQGSEA. CDR3 size: 11 residues. The V gene lost 7 bases and the J gene lost 7 bases, with 13 bases spanning the gap. CDR3 in DNA: TGCAGCGGTGAGGGGCGTTTTGAAGCTTTCTTT. This gives the protein CSGEGRFEAFF.

V usage is TRBV24-1 and J usage is TRBJ2-1; tentative D call: TRBD1 (6 bases). Trimming left V 5 bases short and J 15 bases short, with 28 bases between. Germline assignment: CDR1 KGHDR and CDR2 SFDVKD. The CDR3 loop spans 16 amino acids. This CDR3 reads CATSGQTGTDYNERFF. The DNA of the CDR3 is TGTGCCACCAGTGGCCAGACAGGTACCGACTACAATGAGAGGTTCTTC.